A selection of T cell receptor beta chains follows, all from one sample in a study of blood T cell repertoires in COVID-19. Libraries were prepared by immunoSEQ multiplex PCR; TCRdb keeps only in-frame clonotypes and omits some of them. The profile shows roughly 120,000 clones, 75% to 90% of them singletons. Sequenced sample: peripheral blood. These TCRs come from a woman aged 80 or older with COVID-19, enrolled during active disease. CDR3s include the opening cysteine and the closing phenylalanine or tryptophan. D genes are given only for firm matches. Rows may omit the clone size; those that give it use once, few, many or a size class.

clone_size j_call v_call d_call cdr3_aa cdr3_nt
NA TRBJ1-1 TRBV9 TRBD1 CASSGRQGANTEAFF TGTGCCAGCAGCGGCCGACAGGGGGCGAACACTGAAGCTTTCTTT
few TRBJ1-1 TRBV3-1/TRBV3-2 NA CASSQVQGRTEAFF TGTGCCAGCAGCCAAGTCCAGGGCCGTACTGAAGCTTTCTTT
NA TRBJ2-7 TRBV7-2 TRBD2 CASSFPRAGTSGSLYEQYF TGTGCCAGCAGCTTCCCCAGGGCAGGGACTAGCGGGAGTCTCTACGAGCAGTACTTC
few TRBJ1-1 TRBV27 NA CASSLVRNTEAFF TGTGCCAGCAGTTTAGTCAGGAACACTGAAGCTTTCTTT
NA TRBJ1-5 TRBV6-6 NA CASSPGQGQPQHF TGTGCCAGCAGTCCGGGACAAGGACAGCCCCAGCATTTT
NA TRBJ2-5 TRBV4-3 NA CASSQTAGEETQYF TGCGCCAGCAGCCAAACAGCAGGGGAAGAGACCCAGTACTTC
NA TRBJ2-1 TRBV5-1 NA CASSPGSWGNEQFF TGCGCCAGCAGCCCGGGAAGTTGGGGCAATGAGCAGTTCTTC
NA TRBJ2-7 TRBV4-2 NA CASSQELAGEQYF TGTGCCAGCAGCCAAGAACTAGCCGGCGAGCAGTACTTC
NA TRBJ1-2 TRBV10-3 NA CAIRQTGDYGYTF TGTGCCATCAGACAGACGGGAGATTATGGCTACACCTTC
NA TRBJ2-5 TRBV11-2 NA CASSAKDSRYQETQYF TGTGCCAGCAGCGCTAAGGACAGCCGTTACCAAGAGACCCAGTACTTC
NA TRBJ2-2 TRBV2 TRBD1 CASGTGLEELFF TGTGCCAGCGGGACAGGCCTGGAGGAGCTGTTTTTT
NA TRBJ2-5 TRBV27 NA CASSYATGTYETQYF TGTGCCAGCAGTTACGCCACTGGGACTTACGAGACCCAGTACTTC
NA TRBJ2-5 TRBV10-3 NA CAISEGGQETQYF TGTGCCATCAGTGAGGGGGGGCAAGAGACCCAGTACTTC
NA TRBJ1-5 TRBV15 TRBD1 CATSRDPGQFNQPQHF TGTGCCACCAGCAGAGACCCGGGACAGTTCAATCAGCCCCAGCATTTT
NA TRBJ2-7 TRBV19 TRBD2 CASSLQLAGASYEQYF TGTGCCAGTAGTCTCCAGCTAGCGGGAGCCTCCTACGAGCAGTACTTC
NA TRBJ1-1 TRBV3-1/TRBV3-2 NA CASSQSRGSEAFF TGTGCCAGCAGCCAAAGTCGTGGCTCTGAAGCTTTCTTT
NA TRBJ2-7 TRBV10-3 TRBD2 CAIRGAGSSYEQYF TGTGCCATCAGAGGAGCGGGATCGTCCTACGAGCAGTACTTC
NA TRBJ2-1 TRBV3-1/TRBV3-2 NA CASSRGGVTYNEQFF TGTGCCAGCAGCCGAGGGGGGGTGACTTACAATGAGCAGTTCTTC
few TRBJ1-1 TRBV4-2 TRBD1 CASSLQQGSRTEAFF TGTGCCAGCAGCCTACAACAGGGGTCGCGGACTGAAGCTTTCTTT
NA TRBJ1-6 TRBV2 NA CASRAGQNSPLHF TGTGCCAGCAGGGCAGGACAAAATTCACCCCTCCACTTT